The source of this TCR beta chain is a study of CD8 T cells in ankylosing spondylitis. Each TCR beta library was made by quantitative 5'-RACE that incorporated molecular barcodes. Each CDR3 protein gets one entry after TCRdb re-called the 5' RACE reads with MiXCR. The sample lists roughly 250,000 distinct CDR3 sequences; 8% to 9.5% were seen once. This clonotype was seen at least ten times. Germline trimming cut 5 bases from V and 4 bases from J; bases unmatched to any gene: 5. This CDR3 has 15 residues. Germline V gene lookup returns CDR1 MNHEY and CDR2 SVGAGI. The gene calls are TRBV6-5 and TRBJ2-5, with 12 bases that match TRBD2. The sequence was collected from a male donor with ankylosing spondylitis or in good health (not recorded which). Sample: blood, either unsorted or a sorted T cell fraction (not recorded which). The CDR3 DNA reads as TGTGCCAGCAGTCACCTGACTAGCGGGAGAGAGACCCAGTACTTC. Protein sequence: CASSHLTSGRETQYF.